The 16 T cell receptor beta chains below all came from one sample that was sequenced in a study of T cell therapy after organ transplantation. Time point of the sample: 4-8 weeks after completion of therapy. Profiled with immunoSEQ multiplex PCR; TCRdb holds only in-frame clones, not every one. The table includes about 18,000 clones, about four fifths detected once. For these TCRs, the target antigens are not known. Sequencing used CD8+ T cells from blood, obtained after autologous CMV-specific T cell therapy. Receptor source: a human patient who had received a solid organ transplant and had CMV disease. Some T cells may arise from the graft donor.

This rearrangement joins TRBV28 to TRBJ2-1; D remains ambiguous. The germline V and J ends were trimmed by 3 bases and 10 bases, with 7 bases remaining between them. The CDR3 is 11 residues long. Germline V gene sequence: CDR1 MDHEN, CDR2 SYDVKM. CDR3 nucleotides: TGTGCCAGCAGTTTGAGCCCAGAGCAGTTCTTC. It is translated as CASSLSPEQFF.

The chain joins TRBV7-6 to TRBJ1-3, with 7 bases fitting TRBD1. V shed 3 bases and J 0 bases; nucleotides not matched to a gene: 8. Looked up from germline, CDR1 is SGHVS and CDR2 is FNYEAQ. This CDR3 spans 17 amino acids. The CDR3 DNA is TGTGCCAGCAGCTTTGACAGGACAGGCCTCTCTGGAAACACCATATATTTT. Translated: CASSFDRTGLSGNTIYF.

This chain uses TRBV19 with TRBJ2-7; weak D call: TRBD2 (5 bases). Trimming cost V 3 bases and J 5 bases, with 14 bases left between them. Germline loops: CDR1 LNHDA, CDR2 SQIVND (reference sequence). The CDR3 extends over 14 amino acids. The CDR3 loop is CASSIEGLSHEQYF. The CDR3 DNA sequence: TGTGCCAGTAGTATCGAGGGTTTGAGCCACGAGCAGTACTTC.

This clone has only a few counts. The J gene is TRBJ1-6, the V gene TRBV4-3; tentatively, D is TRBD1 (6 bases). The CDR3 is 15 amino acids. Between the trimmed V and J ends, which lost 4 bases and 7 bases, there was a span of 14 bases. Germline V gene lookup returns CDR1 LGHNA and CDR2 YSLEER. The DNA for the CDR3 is TGCGCCAGCAGCCGCGCACAGGGAGGAAATTCACCCCTCCACTTT. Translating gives CASSRAQGGNSPLHF.

DNA of the CDR3: TGTGCCAGCAGCAAAGCGGGGGGGGCCACAGATACGCAGTATTTT. As protein: CASSKAGGATDTQYF. This chain links TRBV6-4 with TRBJ2-3; 10 bases line up with TRBD2. The trim removed 6 bases at V and 2 bases at J, leaving 5 bases unmatched. There are 15 residues in the CDR3. The germline V gene has CDR1 MRHNA and CDR2 SNTAGT.

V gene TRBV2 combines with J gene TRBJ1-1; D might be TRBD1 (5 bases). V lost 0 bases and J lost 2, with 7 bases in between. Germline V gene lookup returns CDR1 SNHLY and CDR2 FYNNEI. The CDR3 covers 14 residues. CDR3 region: CASSEAGGNTEAFF. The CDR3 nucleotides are TGTGCCAGCAGTGAAGCCGGGGGTAACACTGAAGCTTTCTTT.

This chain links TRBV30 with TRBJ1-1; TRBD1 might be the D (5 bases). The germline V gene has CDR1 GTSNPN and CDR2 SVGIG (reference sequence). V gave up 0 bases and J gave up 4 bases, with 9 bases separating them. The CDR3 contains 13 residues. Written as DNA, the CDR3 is TGTGCCTGGAGTGTCTTGGGGGGCACTGAAGCTTTCTTT. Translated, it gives CAWSVLGGTEAFF.

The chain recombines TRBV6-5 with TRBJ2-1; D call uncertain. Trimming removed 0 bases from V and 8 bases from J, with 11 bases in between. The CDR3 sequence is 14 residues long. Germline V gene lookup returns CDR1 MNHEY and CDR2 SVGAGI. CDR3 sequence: CASSYSAYIHEQFF. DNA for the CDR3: TGTGCCAGCAGTTACTCGGCGTACATCCATGAGCAGTTCTTC.

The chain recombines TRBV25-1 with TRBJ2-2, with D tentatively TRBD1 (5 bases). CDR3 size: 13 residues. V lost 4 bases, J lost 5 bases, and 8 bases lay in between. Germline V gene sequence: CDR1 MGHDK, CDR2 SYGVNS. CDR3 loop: CASSVGATGELFF. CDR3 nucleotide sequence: TGTGCCAGCAGTGTAGGGGCGACCGGGGAGCTGTTTTTT. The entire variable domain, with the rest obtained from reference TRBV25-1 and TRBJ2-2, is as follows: EADIYQTPRYLVIGTGKKITLECSQTMGHDKMYWYQQDPGMELHLIHYSYGVNSTEKGDLSSESTVSRIRTEHFPLTLESARPSHTSQYLCASSVGATGELFFGEGSRLTVL.

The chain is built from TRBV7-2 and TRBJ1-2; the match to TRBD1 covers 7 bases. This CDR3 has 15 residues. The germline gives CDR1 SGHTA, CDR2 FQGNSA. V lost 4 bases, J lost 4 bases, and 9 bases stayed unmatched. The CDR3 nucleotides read TGTGCCAGCAGCTCTTCAGGGGGTTGGGCCTATGGCTACACCTTC. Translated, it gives CASSSSGGWAYGYTF.

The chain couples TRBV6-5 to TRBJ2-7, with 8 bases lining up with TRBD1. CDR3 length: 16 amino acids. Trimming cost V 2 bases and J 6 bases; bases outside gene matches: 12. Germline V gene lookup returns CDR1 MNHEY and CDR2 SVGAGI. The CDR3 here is CASSYGVEQGAFEQYF. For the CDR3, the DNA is TGTGCCAGCAGTTACGGCGTGGAGCAGGGGGCGTTCGAGCAGTACTTC.

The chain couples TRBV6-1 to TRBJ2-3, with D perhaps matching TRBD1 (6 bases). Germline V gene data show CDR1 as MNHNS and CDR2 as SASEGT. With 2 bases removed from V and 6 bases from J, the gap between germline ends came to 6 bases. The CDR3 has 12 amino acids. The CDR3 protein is CASSERGDTQYF. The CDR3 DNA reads TGTGCCAGCAGTGAAAGGGGGGATACGCAGTATTTT.

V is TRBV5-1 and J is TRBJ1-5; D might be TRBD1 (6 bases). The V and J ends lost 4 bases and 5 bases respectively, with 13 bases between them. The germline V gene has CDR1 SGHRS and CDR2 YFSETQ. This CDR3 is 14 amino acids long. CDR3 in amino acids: CASSPRGSHQPQHF. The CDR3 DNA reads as TGCGCCAGCAGCCCGAGGGGGAGTCATCAGCCCCAGCATTTT.

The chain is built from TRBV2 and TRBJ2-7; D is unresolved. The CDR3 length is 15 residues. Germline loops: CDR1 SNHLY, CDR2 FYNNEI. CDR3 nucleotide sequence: TGTGCTTCGGACCTCGACCAACTTACCTTCTACGAGCAGTACTTC. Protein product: CASDLDQLTFYEQYF.

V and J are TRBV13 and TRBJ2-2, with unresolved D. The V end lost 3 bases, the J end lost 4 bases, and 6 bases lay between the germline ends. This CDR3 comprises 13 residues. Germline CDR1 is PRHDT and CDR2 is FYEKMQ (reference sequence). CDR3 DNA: TGTGCCAGCAGCTTCACTACCACCGGGGAGCTGTTTTTT. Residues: CASSFTTTGELFF.

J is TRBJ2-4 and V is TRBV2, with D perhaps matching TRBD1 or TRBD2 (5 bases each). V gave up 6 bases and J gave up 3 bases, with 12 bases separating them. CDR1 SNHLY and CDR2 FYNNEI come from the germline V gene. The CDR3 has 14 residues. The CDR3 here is CASSPEGYKNIQYF. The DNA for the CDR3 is TGTGCCAGCAGCCCTGAGGGGTACAAAAACATTCAGTACTTC.